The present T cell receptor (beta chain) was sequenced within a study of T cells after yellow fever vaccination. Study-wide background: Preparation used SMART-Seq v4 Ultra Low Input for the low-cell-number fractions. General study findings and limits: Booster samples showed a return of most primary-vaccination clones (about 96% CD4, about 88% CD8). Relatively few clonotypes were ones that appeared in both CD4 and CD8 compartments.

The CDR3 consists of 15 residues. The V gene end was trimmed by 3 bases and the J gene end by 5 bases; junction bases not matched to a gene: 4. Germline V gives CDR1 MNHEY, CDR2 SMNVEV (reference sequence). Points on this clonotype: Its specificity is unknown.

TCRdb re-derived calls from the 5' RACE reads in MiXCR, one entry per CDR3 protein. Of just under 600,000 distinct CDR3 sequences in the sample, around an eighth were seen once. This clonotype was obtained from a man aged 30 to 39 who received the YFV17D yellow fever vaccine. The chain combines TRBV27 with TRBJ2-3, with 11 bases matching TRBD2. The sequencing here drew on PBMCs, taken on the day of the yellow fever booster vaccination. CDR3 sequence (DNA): TGTGCCAGCAGTTTGGCTAGCGGGAGGTTAGATACGCAGTATTTT. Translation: CASSLASGRLDTQYF.